The 26 T cell receptor beta chains below all came from one sample that was sequenced in a study of cytomegalovirus exposure and HLA in healthy donors. The PCR ran on 60 Vbeta and 13 Jbeta primers. The protocol was immunoSEQ multiplex PCR, while the TCRdb copy is restricted to in-frame clones and leaves out a portion. The sample shows around 200,000 clones, 80% of them seen only once. The sequencing sample was made of PBMCs. The receptors originated from a boy between 5 and 17 years old in good health and CMV-seronegative.

The chain joins TRBV30 to TRBJ1-5; TRBD1 matches at 10 bases. The V gene end was trimmed by 5 bases and the J gene end by 2 bases; junction bases not matched to a gene: 9. CDR1 is GTSNPN and CDR2 is SVGIG in the germline V gene (reference sequence). The CDR3 sequence is 16 residues long. The CDR3 reads CAWSGTGVRGNQPQHF. For the CDR3, the DNA is TGTGCCTGGTCCGGGACAGGGGTTAGGGGCAATCAGCCCCAGCATTTT.

The count of this clone is one. The DNA of the CDR3 is TGCGCCAGCAGCTCGGGGGACGTCCTCGCTGCACAGATGAACACTGAAGCTTTCTTT. Encoded protein: CASSSGDVLAAQMNTEAFF. The chain combines TRBV5-1 with TRBJ1-1, with TRBD1 as a possible D gene (5 bases). Germline V gene data show CDR1 as SGHRS and CDR2 as YFSETQ. V shed 3 bases and J shed 0 bases, with 24 bases lying between them. The CDR3 has 19 residues.

The rearrangement uses TRBV27 and TRBJ1-2; the match to TRBD1 covers 10 bases. V lost 5 bases and J lost 5; bases outside the gene matches: 8. The CDR3 has 15 amino acids. Germline V lookup: CDR1 MNHEY, CDR2 SMNVEV (reference sequence). CDR3 residues: CASSLRGTGVYGYTF. In DNA, the CDR3 is TGTGCCAGCAGTCTGAGGGGGACAGGGGTGTATGGCTACACCTTC.

With regard to this clone: One end of the junction does not line up with germline, which may come from a read error. Written as DNA, the CDR3 is TGTGCTAGCAGTTCGCAGGTTGGAGGCACCGGGGAGCTGTTTTTT. This encodes CASSSQVGGTGELFF. The chain employs TRBV7-7 and TRBJ2-2; D is possibly TRBD2 (5 bases). This CDR3 contains 15 residues. The V gene's germline CDR1 is SSHAT and CDR2 FNYEAQ (reference sequence).

This clone occurred a few times. The rearrangement links TRBV7-8 to TRBJ2-1; TRBD1 is a possible D gene (6 bases). The germline V and J ends were trimmed by 5 bases and 7 bases, with 12 bases remaining between them. Germline CDR1 is SGHVS and CDR2 is FQNEAQ. The CDR3 sequence is 13 residues long. The CDR3 DNA is TGTGCCAGCAGCCCCCCCAGGGGAAATGAGCAGTTCTTC. This sequence encodes CASSPPRGNEQFF.

The gene calls are TRBV28 and TRBJ2-3; D is perhaps TRBD1 (6 bases). The V gene's germline CDR1 is MDHEN and CDR2 SYDVKM. The germline V and J ends were trimmed by 5 bases and 4 bases, with 16 bases remaining between them. The CDR3 length is 15 residues. The CDR3 coding sequence is TGTGCCAGCAGTCCCCAGCTACAGGGCGCAGATACGCAGTATTTT. Protein sequence: CASSPQLQGADTQYF.

The chain links TRBV9 to TRBJ2-1; TRBD2 matches at 11 bases. Germline V gives CDR1 SGDLS, CDR2 YYNGEE. The CDR3 extends over 16 amino acids. Trimming cost V 0 bases and J 9 bases; bases outside gene matches: 8. The CDR3, as DNA: TGTGCCAGCAGCGTAGACGGTAGCGGGAGGGCCACTGAGCAGTTCTTC. It is translated as CASSVDGSGRATEQFF.

The chain recombines TRBV7-9 with TRBJ1-3; D is perhaps TRBD1 (5 bases). Germline CDR1 reads SEHNR; CDR2 reads FQNEAQ (reference sequence). V shed 6 bases and J shed 0 bases, with 12 bases lying between them. The CDR3 sequence is 15 residues long. The CDR3 sequence is CASSPDSYSGNTIYF. The DNA for the CDR3 is TGTGCCAGCAGTCCCGACAGCTACTCTGGAAACACCATATATTTT.

The chain joins TRBV18 to TRBJ2-1, with D perhaps matching TRBD2 (6 bases). This CDR3 has 14 amino acids. Germline-derived CDR1 and CDR2 are KGHSH and LQKENI. V dropped 3 bases and J dropped 10 bases, with 16 bases sitting between them. CDR3 residues: CASSPTFGAGEQFF. The DNA for the CDR3 is TGTGCCAGCTCACCCACGTTCGGGGCGGGGGAGCAGTTCTTC. Using reference TRBV18 and TRBJ2-1 for the parts outside the CDR3, the full variable domain is NAGVMQNPRHLVRRRGQEARLRCSPMKGHSHVYWYRQLPEEGLKFMVYLQKENIIDESGMPKERFSAEFPKEGPSILRIQQVVRGDSAAYFCASSPTFGAGEQFFGPGTRLTVL.

The chain links TRBV25-1 to TRBJ2-1; 7 positions agree with TRBD2. The V segment lost 8 bases and the J segment 6 bases; nucleotides outside the gene matches: 1. The CDR3 is 11 amino acids. Germline lookup yields CDR1 MGHDK and CDR2 SYGVNS. In nucleotides, the CDR3 is TGTGCCAGCGGGAGGGGCAATGAGCAGTTCTTC. Translation gives CASGRGNEQFF.

The chain links TRBV2 to TRBJ1-2; the D is unclear. Trimming left V 3 bases short and J 1 base short, with 12 bases between. The CDR3 extends over 15 amino acids. The V gene's germline CDR1 is SNHLY and CDR2 FYNNEI. The CDR3 DNA is TGTGCCAGCAGTGAGGCGGGCATGGGTAACTATGGCTACACCTTC. It specifies CASSEAGMGNYGYTF. Based on the CDR3 plus reference TRBV2 and TRBJ1-2, the full variable domain is EPEVTQTPSHQVTQMGQEVILRCVPISNHLYFYWYRQILGQKVEFLVSFYNNEISEKSEIFDDQFSVERPDGSNFTLKIRSTKLEDSAMYFCASSEAGMGNYGYTFGSGTRLTVV.

This chain joins TRBV6-5 and TRBJ2-2; TRBD1 agrees at 9 bases. Trimming removed 8 bases from V and 3 bases from J; junction bases left unmatched: 1. Germline values: CDR1 MNHEY, CDR2 SVGAGI. The CDR3 sequence is 13 residues long. Here the CDR3 DNA reads TGTGCCAGCCGGACAGGGGACACCGGGGAGCTGTTTTTT. This codes for CASRTGDTGELFF.

The CDR3 region is CASSSRTGTELGTQYF. The CDR3 nucleotides are TGTGCCAGCAGCTCCCGGACAGGGACTGAACTGGGGACCCAGTACTTC. The V call is TRBV7-2, the J call TRBJ2-5, with 8 bases matching TRBD1. The trim removed 4 bases at V and 7 bases at J, leaving 14 bases unmatched. The V gene's germline CDR1 is SGHTA and CDR2 FQGNSA. The CDR3 extends over 16 amino acids.

The chain carries TRBV10-3 and TRBJ1-1; 9 bases line up with TRBD1. The CDR3 is 13 amino acids. V shed 7 bases and J 6 bases; nucleotides not matched to a gene: 6. Germline CDR1 is ENHRY and CDR2 is SYGVKD. The CDR3 sequence: CAITRQGESEAFF. The CDR3 DNA follows: TGTGCCATCACCCGACAGGGGGAGTCTGAAGCTTTCTTT.

The J gene is TRBJ2-5, the V gene TRBV29-1; possible D gene TRBD2, 6 bases. CDR3 size: 15 residues. Trimming cost V 2 bases and J 5 bases, with 18 bases left between them. CDR1 is SQVTM, CDR2 ANQGSEA, per germline. The CDR3 protein is CSVESLEGRWETQYF. The CDR3 DNA reads TGCAGCGTTGAAAGTTTGGAAGGGAGGTGGGAGACCCAGTACTTC.

This clone has a handful of counts. The chain carries TRBV7-8 and TRBJ1-4; tentative D call: TRBD1 (5 bases). The ends were cut back, 8 bases at V and 4 bases at J, with 11 bases in the middle. Germline CDR1 reads SGHVS; CDR2 reads FQNEAQ. The CDR3 loop spans 13 amino acids. The CDR3: CASSGEHNEKLFF. The CDR3 nucleotides are TGTGCCAGCTCGGGGGAGCATAATGAAAAACTGTTTTTT.

This clone has only a few counts. The chain carries TRBV5-1 and TRBJ1-1; 10 bases are a match to TRBD1. This CDR3 has 19 amino acids. Per germline, CDR1 SGHRS and CDR2 YFSETQ. J lost 1 base, V lost 0 bases, and 12 bases had no gene match. For the CDR3, the DNA is TGCGCCAGCAGCTTGGAGAGAGGGGACAGGGGAGTTGCGAACACTGAAGCTTTCTTT. Residues: CASSLERGDRGVANTEAFF.

The chain joins TRBV7-2 to TRBJ1-3; D gene ambiguous. V lost 1 base to trimming and J lost 0 bases, with 13 bases between them. The CDR3 has 17 residues. Germline V lookup: CDR1 SGHTA, CDR2 FQGNSA. CDR3 residues: CASSLEEVALSGNTIYF. CDR3 in DNA: TGTGCCAGCAGCTTAGAGGAGGTAGCCCTCTCTGGAAACACCATATATTTT.

The chain couples TRBV10-3 to TRBJ1-2, with 9 bases that match TRBD1. The ends lost 6 bases at V and 4 bases at J; junction bases unmatched: 12. Per the germline V gene, CDR1 is ENHRY and CDR2 is SYGVKD. This CDR3 contains 16 residues. CDR3 in amino acids: CAISRDPGQGIYGYTF. DNA of the CDR3: TGTGCCATCAGCAGAGATCCGGGACAGGGAATCTATGGCTACACCTTC.

The rearrangement links TRBV5-1 to TRBJ1-2; D remains unclear. CDR1 SGHRS and CDR2 YFSETQ come from the germline V gene. V was trimmed by 3 bases and J by 4 bases, leaving 16 bases between them. The CDR3 length is 15 residues. CDR3 sequence reads: CASSWESGNAYGYTF. Written as DNA, the CDR3 is TGCGCCAGCAGCTGGGAATCGGGGAACGCCTATGGCTACACCTTC.

This chain links TRBV16 with TRBJ1-5; possible D gene TRBD1, 5 bases. Deletions cut 2 bases from V and 5 bases from J, with 10 bases between. CDR3 length equals 14 residues. Germline V gives CDR1 KGHSY, CDR2 FQNENV. The CDR3 sequence: CASSQQGADQPQHF. DNA for the CDR3: TGTGCCAGCAGCCAACAAGGGGCTGATCAGCCCCAGCATTTT.

The chain carries TRBV5-4 and TRBJ1-3, with 7 positions matching TRBD1. This CDR3 contains 16 residues. V lost 7 bases to trimming and J lost 0 bases; unmatched junction nucleotides: 10. Per germline, CDR1 SGHNT and CDR2 YYREEE (reference sequence). This CDR3 is CASGTQGIDSGNTIYF. CDR3 DNA: TGTGCCAGCGGAACACAGGGGATTGACTCTGGAAACACCATATATTTT. Drawing the rest from reference TRBV5-4 and TRBJ1-3, the complete variable domain is ETGVTQSPTHLIKTRGQQVTLRCSSQSGHNTVSWYQQALGQGPQFIFQYYREEENGRGNFPPRFSGLQFPNYSSELNVNALELDDSALYLCASGTQGIDSGNTIYFGEGSWLTVV.

The V gene is TRBV19, the J gene TRBJ2-1; 7 positions agree with TRBD2. The CDR3 sequence is 15 residues long. V was pared by 1 base and J by 8 bases, with 8 bases of the junction left unmatched. Per germline, CDR1 LNHDA and CDR2 SQIVND (reference sequence). CDR3 protein: CASSIGGSGWDEQFF. The CDR3 DNA reads as TGTGCCAGTAGTATAGGAGGTAGCGGGTGGGATGAGCAGTTCTTC.

The chain has TRBV5-4 and TRBJ1-1; possibly TRBD1 for D (5 bases). Germline lookup yields CDR1 SGHNT and CDR2 YYREEE (reference sequence). The CDR3 contains 15 residues. Trimming removed 4 bases from V and 3 bases from J, with 16 bases in between. This chain's CDR3 is CASSTLRGSYTEAFF. The CDR3 region has the DNA TGTGCCAGCAGCACGCTACGGGGGTCGTACACTGAAGCTTTCTTT.

The chain combines TRBV5-6 with TRBJ2-7; 8 bases are shared with TRBD2. Germline V gives CDR1 SGHDT, CDR2 YYEEEE. V dropped 1 base and J dropped 3; count of bases not matched to a gene: 0. The CDR3 is 13 residues long. Written as DNA, the CDR3 is TGTGCCAGCAGCTTGACTAGCGGCTACGAGCAGTACTTC. This translates into CASSLTSGYEQYF.

The CDR3 nucleotides read TGTGCCAGCAGCTTAAGTCTAGGGACAGCCTCCTACGAGCAGTACTTC. Translated, it gives CASSLSLGTASYEQYF. The chain employs TRBV7-9 and TRBJ2-7; 7 bases fit TRBD1. The CDR3 length is 16 residues. V shed 2 bases, J shed 0 bases, and the junction held 7 bases outside the gene matches. Germline V lookup: CDR1 SEHNR, CDR2 FQNEAQ (reference sequence).